Listed below are T cell receptor beta chains from one sample, sequenced in a study of cytomegalovirus exposure and HLA in healthy donors. Libraries were prepared by immunoSEQ multiplex PCR; TCRdb keeps only in-frame clonotypes and omits some of them. The sample has about 140,000 clones; about 80% are singletons. Material for sequencing was PBMCs. These receptors all stem from a woman aged 40 to 50 in good health and CMV-seronegative. Each CDR3 is given with its conserved first and last residue. The order of the fields is D gene, clone size, J gene, V gene, CDR3 protein, CDR3 DNA. D genes are given only for firm matches. Clone size is stated in some rows and not others, as once, few, many or a class when expanded.

NA	NA	TRBJ2-3	TRBV12-5	CASGLTYTDTQYF	TGTGCTAGTGGCTTGACCTACACAGATACGCAGTATTTT
NA	NA	TRBJ2-1	TRBV2	CASSVGGINNEQFF	TGTGCCAGCAGTGTAGGGGGTATCAACAATGAGCAGTTCTTC
TRBD2	NA	TRBJ2-1	TRBV30	CAWSRRLAGEVDEQFF	TGTGCCTGGAGCCGAAGACTAGCGGGAGAAGTGGATGAGCAGTTCTTC
NA	NA	TRBJ2-1	TRBV6-6	CATLDSYNEQFF	TGTGCCACCTTGGACAGTTACAATGAGCAGTTCTTC
NA	few	TRBJ1-1	TRBV11-3	CASSSSGVNTEAFF	TGTGCCAGCAGCTCCAGCGGGGTGAACACTGAAGCTTTCTTT
TRBD1	NA	TRBJ2-5	TRBV5-1	CASATGGSDETQYF	TGCGCCAGCGCGACAGGGGGCTCGGATGAGACCCAGTACTTC
NA	NA	TRBJ2-2	TRBV7-6	CASSLGNRAAGELFF	TGTGCCAGCAGCTTAGGGAACAGGGCAGCCGGGGAGCTGTTTTTT
TRBD2	few	TRBJ2-2	TRBV9	CASTPRRRTSNTGELFF	TGTGCCAGCACCCCAAGGCGGAGGACTAGCAACACCGGGGAGCTGTTTTTT
NA	NA	TRBJ1-2	TRBV4-3	CASSQGDGGGAWSANYGYTF	TGCGCCAGCAGCCAAGGTGACGGGGGAGGGGCCTGGAGTGCTAACTATGGCTACACCTTC
NA	NA	TRBJ2-3	TRBV6-5	CASVQAGGTDTQYF	TGTGCCAGCGTTCAGGCCGGCGGCACAGATACGCAGTATTTT
NA	NA	TRBJ2-5	TRBV5-4	CASSLGTGQETQYF	TGTGCCAGCAGCTTAGGGACTGGCCAAGAGACCCAGTACTTC